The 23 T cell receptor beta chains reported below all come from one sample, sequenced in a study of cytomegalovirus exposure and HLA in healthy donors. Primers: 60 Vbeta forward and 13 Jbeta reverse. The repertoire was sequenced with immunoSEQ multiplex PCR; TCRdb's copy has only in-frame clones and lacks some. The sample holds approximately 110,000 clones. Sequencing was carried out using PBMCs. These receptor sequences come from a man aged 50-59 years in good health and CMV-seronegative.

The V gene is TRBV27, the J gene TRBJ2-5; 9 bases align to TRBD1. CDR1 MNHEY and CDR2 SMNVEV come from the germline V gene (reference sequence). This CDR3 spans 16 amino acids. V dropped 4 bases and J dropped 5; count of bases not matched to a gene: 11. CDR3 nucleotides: TGTGCCAGCAGTTCGAGGACAGGGGTGCTCAGGGAGACCCAGTACTTC. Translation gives CASSSRTGVLRETQYF.

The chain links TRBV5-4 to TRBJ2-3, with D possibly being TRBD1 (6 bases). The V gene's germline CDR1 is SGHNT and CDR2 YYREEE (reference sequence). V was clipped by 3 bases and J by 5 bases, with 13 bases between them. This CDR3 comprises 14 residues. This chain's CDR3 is CASSSPLQGDTQYF. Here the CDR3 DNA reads TGTGCCAGCAGCTCCCCTCTACAGGGAGATACGCAGTATTTT.

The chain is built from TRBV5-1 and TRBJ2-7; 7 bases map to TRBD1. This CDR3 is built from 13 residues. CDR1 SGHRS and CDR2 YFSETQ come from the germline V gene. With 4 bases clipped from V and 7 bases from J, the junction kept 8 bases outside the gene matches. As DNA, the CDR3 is TGCGCCAGCAGCCCGACAGGGCCCATGGAGCAGTACTTC. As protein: CASSPTGPMEQYF.

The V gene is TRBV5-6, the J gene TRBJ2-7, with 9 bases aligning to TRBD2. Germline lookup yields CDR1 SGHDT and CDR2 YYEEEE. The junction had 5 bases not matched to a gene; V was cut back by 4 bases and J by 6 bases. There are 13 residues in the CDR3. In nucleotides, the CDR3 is TGTGCCAGCAGCCCGGGACTAGCTATCGAGCAGTACTTC. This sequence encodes CASSPGLAIEQYF.

CDR3 in DNA: TGTGCCAGCAGTACTACTAACCGCAGGGACAGAAGCTCCTACAATGAGCAGTTCTTC. This encodes CASSTTNRRDRSSYNEQFF. The V call is TRBV27, the J call TRBJ2-1; 7 positions agree with TRBD1. This CDR3 has 19 residues. The junction had 16 bases not matched to a gene; V was cut back by 5 bases and J by 0 bases. Germline V gene sequence: CDR1 MNHEY, CDR2 SMNVEV (reference sequence).

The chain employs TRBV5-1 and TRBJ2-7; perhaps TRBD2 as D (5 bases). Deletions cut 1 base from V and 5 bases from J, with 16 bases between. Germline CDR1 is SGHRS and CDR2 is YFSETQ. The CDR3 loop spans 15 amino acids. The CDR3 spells CASSLWRVGSDEQYF. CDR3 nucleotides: TGCGCCAGCAGCTTGTGGCGGGTGGGGAGCGACGAGCAGTACTTC.

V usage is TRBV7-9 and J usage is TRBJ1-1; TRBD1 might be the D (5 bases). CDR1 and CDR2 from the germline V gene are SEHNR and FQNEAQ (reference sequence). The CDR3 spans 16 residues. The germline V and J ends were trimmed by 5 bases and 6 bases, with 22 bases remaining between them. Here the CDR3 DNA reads TGTGCCAGCAGCCCTAGGGGTCCAGGGAAATCCCCTGAAGCTTTCTTT. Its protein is CASSPRGPGKSPEAFF.

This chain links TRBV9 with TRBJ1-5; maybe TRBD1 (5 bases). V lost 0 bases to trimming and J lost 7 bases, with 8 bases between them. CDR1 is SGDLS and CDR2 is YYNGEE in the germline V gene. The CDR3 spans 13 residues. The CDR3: CASSVEGIQPQHF. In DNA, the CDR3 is TGTGCCAGCAGCGTAGAGGGGATCCAGCCCCAGCATTTT.

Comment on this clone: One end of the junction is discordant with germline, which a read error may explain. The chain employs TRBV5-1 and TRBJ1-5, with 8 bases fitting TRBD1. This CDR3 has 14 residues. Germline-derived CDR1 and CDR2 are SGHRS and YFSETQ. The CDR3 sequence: CASSLDRESQPQHF. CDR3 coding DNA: TGCGCCAGCAGTTTGGACAGGGAATCTCAGCCCCAGCATTTT.

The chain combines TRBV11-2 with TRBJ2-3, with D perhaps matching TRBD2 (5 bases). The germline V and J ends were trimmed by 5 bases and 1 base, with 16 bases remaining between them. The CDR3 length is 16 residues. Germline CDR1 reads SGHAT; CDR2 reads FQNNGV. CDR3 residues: CASSKRTSGRTDTQYF. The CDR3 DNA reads TGTGCCAGCAGCAAAAGGACTTCCGGTCGCACAGATACGCAGTATTTT.

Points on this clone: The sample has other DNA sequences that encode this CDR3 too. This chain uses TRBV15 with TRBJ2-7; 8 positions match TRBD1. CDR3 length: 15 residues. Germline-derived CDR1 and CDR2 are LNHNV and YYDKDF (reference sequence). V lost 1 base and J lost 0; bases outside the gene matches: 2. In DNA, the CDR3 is TGTGCCACCAGCAGAGGTGGGACAGGCTCCTACGAGCAGTACTTC. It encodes CATSRGGTGSYEQYF.

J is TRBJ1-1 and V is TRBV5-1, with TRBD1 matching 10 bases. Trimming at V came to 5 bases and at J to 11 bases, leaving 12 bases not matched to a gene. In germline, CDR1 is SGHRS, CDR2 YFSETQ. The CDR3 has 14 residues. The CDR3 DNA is TGCGCCAGCAGGACAGGGGGCGCCGGGTATGGGGCTTTCTTT. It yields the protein CASRTGGAGYGAFF.

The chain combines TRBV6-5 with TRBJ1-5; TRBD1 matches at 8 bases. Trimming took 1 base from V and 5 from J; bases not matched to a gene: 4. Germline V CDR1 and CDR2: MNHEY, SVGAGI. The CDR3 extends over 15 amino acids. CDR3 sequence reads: CASSYFRGLDQPQHF. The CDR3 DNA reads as TGTGCCAGCAGTTACTTCAGGGGGCTGGATCAGCCCCAGCATTTT.

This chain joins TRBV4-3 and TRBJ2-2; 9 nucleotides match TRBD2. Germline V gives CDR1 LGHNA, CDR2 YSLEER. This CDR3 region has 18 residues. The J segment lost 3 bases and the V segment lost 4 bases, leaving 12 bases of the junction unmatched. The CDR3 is CASSLSGSGGGDTGELFF. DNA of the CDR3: TGCGCCAGCAGCCTTAGCGGGAGCGGTGGGGGAGACACCGGGGAGCTGTTTTTT.

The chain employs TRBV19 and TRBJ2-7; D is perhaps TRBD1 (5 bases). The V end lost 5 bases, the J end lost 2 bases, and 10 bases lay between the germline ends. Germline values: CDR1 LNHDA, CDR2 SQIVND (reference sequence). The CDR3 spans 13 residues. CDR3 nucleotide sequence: TGTGCCAGTAGTGATCAGGGTGCCTACGAGCAGTACTTC. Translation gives CASSDQGAYEQYF.

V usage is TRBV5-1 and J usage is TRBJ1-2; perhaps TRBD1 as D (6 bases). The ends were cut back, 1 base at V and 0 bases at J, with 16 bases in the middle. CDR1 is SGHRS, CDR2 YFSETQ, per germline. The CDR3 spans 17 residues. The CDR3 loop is CASSLSWGPQPNYGYTF. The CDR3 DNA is TGCGCCAGCAGCTTGAGCTGGGGGCCGCAACCTAACTATGGCTACACCTTC.

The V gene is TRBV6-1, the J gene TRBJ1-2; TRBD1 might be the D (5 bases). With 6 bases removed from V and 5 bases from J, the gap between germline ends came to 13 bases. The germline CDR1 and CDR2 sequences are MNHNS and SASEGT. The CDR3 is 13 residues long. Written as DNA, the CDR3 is TGTGCCAGCAGGGGGGACTTGGGGTATGGCTACACCTTC. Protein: CASRGDLGYGYTF.

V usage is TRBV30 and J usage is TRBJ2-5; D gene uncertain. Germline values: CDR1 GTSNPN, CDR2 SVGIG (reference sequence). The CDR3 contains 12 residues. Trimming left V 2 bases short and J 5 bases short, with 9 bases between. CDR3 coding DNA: TGTGCCTGGAGTCCTCCTGCGGAGACCCAGTACTTC. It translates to CAWSPPAETQYF.

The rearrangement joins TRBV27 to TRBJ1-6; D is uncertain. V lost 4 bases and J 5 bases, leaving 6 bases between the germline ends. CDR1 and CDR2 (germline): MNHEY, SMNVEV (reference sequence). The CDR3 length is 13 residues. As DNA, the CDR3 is TGTGCCAGCAGTTCCCTACATAATTCACCCCTCCACTTT. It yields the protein CASSSLHNSPLHF.

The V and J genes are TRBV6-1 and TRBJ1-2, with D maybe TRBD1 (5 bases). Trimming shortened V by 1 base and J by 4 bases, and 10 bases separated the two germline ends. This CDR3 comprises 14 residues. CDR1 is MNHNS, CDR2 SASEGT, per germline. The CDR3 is CASSEGRALYGYTF. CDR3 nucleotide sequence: TGTGCCAGCAGTGAAGGCAGGGCCCTCTATGGCTACACCTTC.

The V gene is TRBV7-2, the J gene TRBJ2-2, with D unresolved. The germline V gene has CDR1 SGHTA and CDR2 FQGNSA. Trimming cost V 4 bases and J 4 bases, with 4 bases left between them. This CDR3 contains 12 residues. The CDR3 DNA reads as TGTGCCAGCAGCTCAGTCACCGGGGAGCTGTTTTTT. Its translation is CASSSVTGELFF.

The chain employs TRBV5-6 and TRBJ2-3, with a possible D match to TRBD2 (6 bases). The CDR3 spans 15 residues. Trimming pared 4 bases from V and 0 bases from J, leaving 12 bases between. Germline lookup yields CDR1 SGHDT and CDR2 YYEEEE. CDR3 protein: CASSRMGTSTDTQYF. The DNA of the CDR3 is TGTGCCAGCAGCCGTATGGGGACTAGCACAGATACGCAGTATTTT.

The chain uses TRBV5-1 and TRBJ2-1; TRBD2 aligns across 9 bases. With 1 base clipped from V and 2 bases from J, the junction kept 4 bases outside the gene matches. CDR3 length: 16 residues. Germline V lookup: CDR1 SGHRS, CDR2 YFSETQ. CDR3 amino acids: CASSLTGTSTYNEQFF. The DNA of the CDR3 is TGCGCCAGCAGCTTGACCGGGACTAGCACCTACAATGAGCAGTTCTTC. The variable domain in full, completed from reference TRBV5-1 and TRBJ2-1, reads KAGVTQTPRYLIKTRGQQVTLSCSPISGHRSVSWYQQTPGQGLQFLFEYFSETQRNKGNFPGRFSGRQFSNSRSEMNVSTLELGDSALYLCASSLTGTSTYNEQFFGPGTRLTVL.